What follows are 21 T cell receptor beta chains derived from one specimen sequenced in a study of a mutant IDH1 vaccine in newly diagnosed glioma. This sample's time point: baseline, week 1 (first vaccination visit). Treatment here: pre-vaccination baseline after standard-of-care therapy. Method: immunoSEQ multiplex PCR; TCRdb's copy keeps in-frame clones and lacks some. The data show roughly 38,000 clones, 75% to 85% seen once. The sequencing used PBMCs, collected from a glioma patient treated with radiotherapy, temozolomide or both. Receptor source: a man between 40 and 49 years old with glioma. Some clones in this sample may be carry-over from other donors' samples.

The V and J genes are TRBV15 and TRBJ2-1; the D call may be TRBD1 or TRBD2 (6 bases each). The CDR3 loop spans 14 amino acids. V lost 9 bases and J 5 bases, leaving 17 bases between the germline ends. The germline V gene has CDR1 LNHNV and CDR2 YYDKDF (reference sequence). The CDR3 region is CATSPGGGDNEQFF. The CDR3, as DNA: TGTGCCACAAGTCCCGGGGGCGGGGACAATGAGCAGTTCTTC.

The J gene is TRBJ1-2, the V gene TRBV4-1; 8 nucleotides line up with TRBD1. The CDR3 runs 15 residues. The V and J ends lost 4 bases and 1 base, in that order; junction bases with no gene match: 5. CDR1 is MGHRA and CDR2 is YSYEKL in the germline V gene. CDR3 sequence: CASSPWTGNNYGYTF. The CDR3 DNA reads TGCGCCAGCAGCCCGTGGACAGGGAATAACTATGGCTACACCTTC.

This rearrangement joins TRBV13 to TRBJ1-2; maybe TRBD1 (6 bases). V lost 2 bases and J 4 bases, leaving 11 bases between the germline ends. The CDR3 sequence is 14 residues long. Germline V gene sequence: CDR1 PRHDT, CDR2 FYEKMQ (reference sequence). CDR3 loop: CASSLRGPRYGYTF. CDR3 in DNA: TGTGCCAGCAGCTTACGGGGGCCCCGCTATGGCTACACCTTC.

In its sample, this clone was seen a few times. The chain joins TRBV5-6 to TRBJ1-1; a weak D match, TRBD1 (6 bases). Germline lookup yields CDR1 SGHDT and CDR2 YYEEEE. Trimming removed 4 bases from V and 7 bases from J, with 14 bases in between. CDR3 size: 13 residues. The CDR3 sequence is CASSPVRGFEAFF. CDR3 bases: TGTGCCAGCAGCCCGGTCAGGGGATTTGAAGCTTTCTTT.

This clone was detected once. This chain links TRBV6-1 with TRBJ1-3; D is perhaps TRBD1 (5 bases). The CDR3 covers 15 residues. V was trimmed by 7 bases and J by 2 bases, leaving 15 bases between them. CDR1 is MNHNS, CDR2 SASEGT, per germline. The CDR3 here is CASTLGAIPGNTIYF. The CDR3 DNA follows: TGTGCCAGCACCCTTGGGGCGATCCCTGGAAACACCATATATTTT.

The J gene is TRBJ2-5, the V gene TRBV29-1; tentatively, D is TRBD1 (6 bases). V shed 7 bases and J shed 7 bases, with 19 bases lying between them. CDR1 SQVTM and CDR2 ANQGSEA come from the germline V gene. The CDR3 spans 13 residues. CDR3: CSAVSGGVGTQYF. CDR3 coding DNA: TGCAGCGCCGTTTCTGGGGGCGTAGGGACCCAGTACTTC.

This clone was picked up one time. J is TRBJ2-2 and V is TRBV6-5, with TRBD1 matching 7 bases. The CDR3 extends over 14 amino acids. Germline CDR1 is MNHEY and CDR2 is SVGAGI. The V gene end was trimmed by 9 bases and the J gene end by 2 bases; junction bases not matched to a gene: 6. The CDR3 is CASIGTVNTGELFF. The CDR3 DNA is TGTGCCAGTATCGGGACAGTTAACACCGGGGAGCTGTTTTTT.

The DNA of the CDR3 is TGTGCCAGCTCACTGGCGGTCTCCCCGAGCACTGAAGCTTTCTTT. It yields the protein CASSLAVSPSTEAFF. The rearrangement uses TRBV18 and TRBJ1-1; D gene uncertain. Trimming left V 4 bases short and J 4 bases short, with 16 bases between. Germline V gene data show CDR1 as KGHSH and CDR2 as LQKENI. CDR3 length: 15 residues.

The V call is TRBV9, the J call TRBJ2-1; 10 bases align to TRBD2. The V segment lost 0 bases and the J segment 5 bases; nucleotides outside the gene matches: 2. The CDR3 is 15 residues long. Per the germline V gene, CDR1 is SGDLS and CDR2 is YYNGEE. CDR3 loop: CASSVVSGGDNEQFF. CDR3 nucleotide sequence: TGTGCCAGCAGCGTAGTAAGCGGGGGGGACAATGAGCAGTTCTTC.

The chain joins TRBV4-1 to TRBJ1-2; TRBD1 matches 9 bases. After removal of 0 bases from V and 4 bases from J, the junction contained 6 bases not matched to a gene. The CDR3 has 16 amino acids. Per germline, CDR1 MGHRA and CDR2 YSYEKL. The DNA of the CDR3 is TGCGCCAGCAGCCAAGATCAAACAGGGGGCCTCTATGGCTACACCTTC. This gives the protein CASSQDQTGGLYGYTF.

The CDR3 loop is CASRKGGWETQYF. For the CDR3, the DNA is TGTGCCAGCAGGAAGGGGGGGTGGGAGACCCAGTACTTC. V usage is TRBV7-8 and J usage is TRBJ2-5; a possible D gene is TRBD2 (7 bases). Deletions cut 6 bases from V and 5 bases from J, with 13 bases between. The CDR3 is 13 amino acids. The germline gives CDR1 SGHVS, CDR2 FQNEAQ.

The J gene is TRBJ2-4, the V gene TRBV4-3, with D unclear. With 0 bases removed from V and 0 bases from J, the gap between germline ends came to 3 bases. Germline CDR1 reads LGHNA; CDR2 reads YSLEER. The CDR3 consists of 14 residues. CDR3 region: CASSQDLAKNIQYF. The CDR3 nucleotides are TGCGCCAGCAGCCAAGATCTAGCCAAAAACATTCAGTACTTC.

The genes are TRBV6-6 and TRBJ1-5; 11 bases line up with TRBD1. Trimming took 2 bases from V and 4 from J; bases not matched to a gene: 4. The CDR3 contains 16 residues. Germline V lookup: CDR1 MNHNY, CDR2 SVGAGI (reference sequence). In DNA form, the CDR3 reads TGTGCCAGCAGTTACACCGGGACAGGGGGGAATCAGCCCCAGCATTTT. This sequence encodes CASSYTGTGGNQPQHF.

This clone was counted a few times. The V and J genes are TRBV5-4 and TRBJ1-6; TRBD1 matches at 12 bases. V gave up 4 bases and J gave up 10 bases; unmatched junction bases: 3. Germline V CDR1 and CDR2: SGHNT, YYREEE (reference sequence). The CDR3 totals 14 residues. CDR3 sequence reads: CASSRGTGGSPLHF. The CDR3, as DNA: TGTGCCAGCAGCCGCGGGACAGGGGGCTCACCCCTCCACTTT.

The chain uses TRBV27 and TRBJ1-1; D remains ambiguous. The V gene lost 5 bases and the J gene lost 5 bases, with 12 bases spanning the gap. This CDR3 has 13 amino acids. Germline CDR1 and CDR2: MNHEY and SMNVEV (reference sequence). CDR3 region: CASSDTFRTEAFF. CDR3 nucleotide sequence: TGTGCCAGCAGTGACACTTTCAGGACTGAAGCTTTCTTT.

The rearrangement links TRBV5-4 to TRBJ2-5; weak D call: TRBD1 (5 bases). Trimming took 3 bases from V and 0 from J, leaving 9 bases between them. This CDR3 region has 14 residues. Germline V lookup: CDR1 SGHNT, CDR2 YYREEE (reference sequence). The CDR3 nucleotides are TGTGCCAGCAGCTCACGACAGTACCAAGAGACCCAGTACTTC. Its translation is CASSSRQYQETQYF.

Here the CDR3 DNA reads TGTGCCAGCAGCTTGGACCAGGGGGCGAGTTCCGGCACGCAGTATTTT. Amino acid sequence: CASSLDQGASSGTQYF. The chain employs TRBV7-2 and TRBJ2-3; the match to TRBD1 covers 8 bases. The trim removed 3 bases at V and 9 bases at J, leaving 14 bases unmatched. The CDR3 consists of 16 residues. Germline V gene lookup returns CDR1 SGHTA and CDR2 FQGNSA. The variable domain in full, completed from reference TRBV7-2 and TRBJ2-3, reads GAGVSQSPSNKVTEKGKDVELRCDPISGHTALYWYRQSLGQGLEFLIYFQGNSAPDKSGLPSDRFSAERTGGSVSTLTIQRTQQEDSAVYLCASSLDQGASSGTQYFGPGTRLTVL.

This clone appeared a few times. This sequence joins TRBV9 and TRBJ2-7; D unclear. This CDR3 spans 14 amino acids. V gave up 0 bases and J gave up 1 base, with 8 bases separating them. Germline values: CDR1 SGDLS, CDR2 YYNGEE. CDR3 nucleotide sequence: TGTGCCAGCAGCGTAGTCAGTTTTTCCTACGAGCAGTACTTC. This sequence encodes CASSVVSFSYEQYF.

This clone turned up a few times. The CDR3 DNA follows: TGTGCCAGCTCACCGCCGGGACAGGGGTATGCGGGGGACACTGAAGCTTTCTTT. Protein sequence: CASSPPGQGYAGDTEAFF. The J gene is TRBJ1-1, the V gene TRBV18, with 10 bases that match TRBD1. CDR1 and CDR2 (germline): KGHSH, LQKENI. The CDR3 has 18 amino acids. Trimming at V came to 3 bases and at J to 3 bases, leaving 13 bases not matched to a gene.

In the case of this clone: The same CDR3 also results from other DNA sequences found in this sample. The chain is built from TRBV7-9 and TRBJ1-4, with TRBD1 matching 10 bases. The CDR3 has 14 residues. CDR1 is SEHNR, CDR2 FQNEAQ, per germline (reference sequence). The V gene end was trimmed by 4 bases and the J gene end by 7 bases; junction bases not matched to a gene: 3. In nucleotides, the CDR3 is TGTGCCAGCAGCTCAGACAGGGGGCGTGAAAAACTGTTTTTT. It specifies CASSSDRGREKLFF.

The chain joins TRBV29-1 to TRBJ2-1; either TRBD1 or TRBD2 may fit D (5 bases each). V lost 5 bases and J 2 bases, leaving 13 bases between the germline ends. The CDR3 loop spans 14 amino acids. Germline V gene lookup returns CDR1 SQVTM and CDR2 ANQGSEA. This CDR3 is CSVRVRGPYNEQFF. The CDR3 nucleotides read TGCAGCGTTCGGGTGAGGGGACCCTACAATGAGCAGTTCTTC.